These 2 T cell receptor beta chains share one sample of origin, sequenced in a study of T cell responses to AZD1222 COVID-19 vaccine. The method was immunoSEQ multiplex PCR; TCRdb's version includes in-frame clones alone and lacks a portion of them. The table shows under 150,000 clones, with about 92% occurring only once. Material: peripheral blood, obtained on day 0 of AZD1222 vaccination. Every receptor here comes from an adult in good health.

The chain carries TRBV7-9 and TRBJ2-1, with 11 bases aligning to TRBD2. V was pared by 4 bases and J by 2 bases, with 10 bases of the junction left unmatched. There are 18 residues in the CDR3. The germline CDR1 and CDR2 sequences are SEHNR and FQNEAQ (reference sequence). The CDR3 DNA is TGTGCCAGCAGCTCCAAGGCTTTAGCGGGGGGGGCCTACAATGAGCAGTTCTTC. Translated: CASSSKALAGGAYNEQFF.

The genes are TRBV29-1 and TRBJ2-7; D is unclear. CDR3 size: 12 residues. The ends were cut back, 4 bases at V and 3 bases at J, with 10 bases in the middle. Germline V lookup: CDR1 SQVTM, CDR2 ANQGSEA. Written as DNA, the CDR3 is TGCAGCGTTGCCCTCGCACACTACGAGCAGTACTTC. Its protein is CSVALAHYEQYF.